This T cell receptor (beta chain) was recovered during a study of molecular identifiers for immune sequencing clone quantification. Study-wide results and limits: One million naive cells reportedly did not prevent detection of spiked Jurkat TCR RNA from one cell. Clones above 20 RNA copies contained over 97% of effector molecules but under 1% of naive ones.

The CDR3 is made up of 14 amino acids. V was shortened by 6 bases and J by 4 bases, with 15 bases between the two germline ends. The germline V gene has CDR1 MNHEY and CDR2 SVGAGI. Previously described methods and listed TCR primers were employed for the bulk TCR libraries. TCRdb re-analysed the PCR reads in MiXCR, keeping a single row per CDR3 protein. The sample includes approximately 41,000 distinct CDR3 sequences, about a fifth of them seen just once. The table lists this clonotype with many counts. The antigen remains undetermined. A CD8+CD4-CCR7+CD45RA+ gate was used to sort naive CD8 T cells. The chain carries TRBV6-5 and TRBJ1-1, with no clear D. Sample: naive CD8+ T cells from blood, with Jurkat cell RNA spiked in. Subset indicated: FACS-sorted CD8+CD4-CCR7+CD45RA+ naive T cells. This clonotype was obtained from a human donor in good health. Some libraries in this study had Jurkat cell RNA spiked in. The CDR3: CASRATLTGTEAFF. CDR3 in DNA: TGTGCCAGCAGGGCGACACTTACGGGCACTGAAGCTTTCTTT.